Shown below are 29 T cell receptor beta chains from a single sample sequenced in a study of cytomegalovirus exposure and HLA in healthy donors. Repertoires were generated with immunoSEQ multiplex PCR, while TCRdb's copy carries only in-frame clones and drops some. The profile shows 250,000 to 400,000 clones, approximately 86% of them singletons. The sequenced material came from PBMCs. These receptors all come from a woman in her 30s in good health and CMV-seropositive.

The J gene is TRBJ2-5, the V gene TRBV27; possibly TRBD1 for D (5 bases). This CDR3 has 14 residues. The V end was cut by 2 bases, the J end by 5 bases, with 12 bases between. The V gene's germline CDR1 is MNHEY and CDR2 SMNVEV (reference sequence). Here the CDR3 reads CASSLGAGLETQYF. The CDR3 nucleotides read TGTGCCAGCAGTTTAGGGGCTGGGTTGGAGACCCAGTACTTC.

This clone was counted only a few times. The rearrangement links TRBV29-1 to TRBJ1-2, with TRBD1 matching over 7 bases. This CDR3 has 13 amino acids. Trimming cost V 6 bases and J 5 bases; bases outside gene matches: 9. CDR1 is SQVTM and CDR2 is ANQGSEA in the germline V gene. Here the CDR3 DNA reads TGCAGCGTCCCCACTCCGACAGGGTATGGCTACACCTTC. Encoded protein: CSVPTPTGYGYTF.

The chain links TRBV27 to TRBJ1-2; 8 positions match TRBD1. The length of the CDR3 is 15 residues. The trim removed 5 bases at V and 5 bases at J, leaving 10 bases unmatched. CDR1 MNHEY and CDR2 SMNVEV come from the germline V gene (reference sequence). In DNA form, the CDR3 reads TGTGCCAGCAGTCCCCGAGGACAGGGACTTTATGGCTACACCTTC. The encoded protein is CASSPRGQGLYGYTF.

This clone was recorded once. DNA for the CDR3: TGTGCCAGCAGCGCCCGCGGGGACCCCAGAGGGGGCAATGAGCAGTTCTTC. Translation: CASSARGDPRGGNEQFF. V and J are TRBV9 and TRBJ2-1, with D tentatively TRBD1 or TRBD2 (6 bases each). The V end was cut by 3 bases, the J end by 6 bases, with 22 bases between. This CDR3 region has 17 residues. The germline V gene encodes CDR1 SGDLS and CDR2 YYNGEE.

The J gene is TRBJ1-2, the V gene TRBV30, with D perhaps matching TRBD1 (5 bases). CDR1 is GTSNPN and CDR2 is SVGIG in the germline V gene (reference sequence). The CDR3 has 12 residues. The V end lost 4 bases, the J end lost 8 bases, and 14 bases lay between the germline ends. This CDR3 reads CAWTPPGDGYTF. DNA of the CDR3: TGTGCCTGGACCCCCCCGGGGGACGGCTACACCTTC.

This rearrangement joins TRBV4-3 to TRBJ2-7; 10 bases agree with TRBD1. After removal of 1 base from V and 6 bases from J, the junction contained 6 bases not matched to a gene. CDR3 length equals 15 residues. Germline V CDR1 and CDR2: LGHNA, YSLEER. CDR3 in amino acids: CASSQGQGAVGEQYF. In nucleotides, the CDR3 is TGCGCCAGCAGCCAAGGACAGGGGGCAGTCGGCGAGCAGTACTTC.

V gene TRBV5-1 combines with J gene TRBJ2-5, with 10 bases identical to TRBD2. CDR3 length equals 15 residues. Germline CDR1 reads SGHRS; CDR2 reads YFSETQ. The trim removed 4 bases at V and 4 bases at J, leaving 7 bases unmatched. The CDR3 loop reads CASSHASSGGETQYF. The CDR3 bases are TGCGCCAGCAGCCACGCATCTAGCGGGGGAGAGACCCAGTACTTC.

The chain combines TRBV5-1 with TRBJ2-7; TRBD1 aligns across 8 bases. CDR1 is SGHRS, CDR2 YFSETQ, per germline. The CDR3 has 14 amino acids. The V segment lost 4 bases and the J segment 5 bases; nucleotides outside the gene matches: 8. The CDR3 loop reads CASSKTTGADEQYF. CDR3 nucleotides: TGCGCCAGCAGCAAAACGACAGGGGCGGACGAGCAGTACTTC.

The chain carries TRBV9 and TRBJ2-2, with D hard to call. This CDR3 is built from 13 residues. With 4 bases removed from V and 5 bases from J, the gap between germline ends came to 9 bases. Germline assignment: CDR1 SGDLS and CDR2 YYNGEE. The CDR3 nucleotides are TGTGCCAGCAGCCTCCGATATACCGGGGAGCTGTTTTTT. Amino acid sequence: CASSLRYTGELFF.

The CDR3 protein is CASSRLAVGGDTQYF. The CDR3 bases are TGCGCCAGCAGTAGGCTAGCGGTGGGGGGAGATACGCAGTATTTT. The genes are TRBV10-2 and TRBJ2-3, with 7 nucleotides matching TRBD2. CDR1 and CDR2 (germline): WSHSY, SAAADI. The J segment lost 5 bases and the V segment lost 5 bases, leaving 10 bases of the junction unmatched. This CDR3 spans 15 amino acids.

The rearrangement joins TRBV19 to TRBJ2-5; 10 nucleotides match TRBD1. This CDR3 comprises 15 residues. V lost 6 bases, J lost 5 bases, and 9 bases stayed unmatched. CDR1 is LNHDA, CDR2 SQIVND, per germline (reference sequence). CDR3 residues: CASSHGQGGMETQYF. DNA for the CDR3: TGTGCCAGTAGCCACGGACAGGGGGGGATGGAGACCCAGTACTTC. Filled out from reference TRBV19 and TRBJ2-5, the complete variable domain reads DGGITQSPKYLFRKEGQNVTLSCEQNLNHDAMYWYRQDPGQGLRLIYYSQIVNDFQKGDIAEGYSVSREKKESFPLTVTSAQKNPTAFYLCASSHGQGGMETQYFGPGTRLLVL.

The rearrangement links TRBV10-3 to TRBJ1-1; 9 bases match TRBD1. The length of the CDR3 is 15 residues. Germline loops: CDR1 ENHRY, CDR2 SYGVKD. The CDR3 nucleotides read TGTGCATCCCGGACAGGGGATACTGTTGACACTGAAGCTTTCTTT. Translating gives CASRTGDTVDTEAFF.

This chain joins TRBV30 and TRBJ2-2; 7 bases fit TRBD2. CDR1 GTSNPN and CDR2 SVGIG come from the germline V gene (reference sequence). This CDR3 is built from 15 residues. Unmatched junction bases numbered 14, after V lost 8 bases and J lost 5 bases. The chain's CDR3 is CAHTHLTGGTGELFF. The CDR3 DNA follows: TGTGCCCACACCCATTTAACGGGGGGAACCGGGGAGCTGTTTTTT.

The V call is TRBV10-3, the J call TRBJ2-5; 9 bases align to TRBD2. The CDR3 has 13 residues. Trimming cost V 7 bases and J 4 bases; bases outside gene matches: 4. Per germline, CDR1 ENHRY and CDR2 SYGVKD. The CDR3 here is CAIKASGTETQYF. CDR3 DNA sequence: TGTGCCATCAAGGCTAGCGGGACAGAGACCCAGTACTTC.

This chain links TRBV13 with TRBJ1-1, with D maybe TRBD1 (6 bases). V lost 5 bases and J lost 1, with 8 bases in between. The CDR3 is 13 amino acids. Germline V gene lookup returns CDR1 PRHDT and CDR2 FYEKMQ (reference sequence). DNA of the CDR3: TGTGCCAGCAGCACCAGGGGGAACACTGAAGCTTTCTTT. Its translation is CASSTRGNTEAFF.

A word on this clone: The same CDR3 also results from other DNA sequences found in this sample. This chain joins TRBV9 and TRBJ2-3; no definite D call. Germline loops: CDR1 SGDLS, CDR2 YYNGEE. V shed 0 bases and J shed 0 bases, with 5 bases lying between them. The CDR3 sequence is 14 residues long. This chain's CDR3 is CASSVGLSTDTQYF. CDR3 in DNA: TGTGCCAGCAGCGTAGGCCTAAGCACAGATACGCAGTATTTT. The variable domain in full, completed from reference TRBV9 and TRBJ2-3, reads DSGVTQTPKHLITATGQRVTLRCSPRSGDLSVYWYQQSLDQGLQFLIQYYNGEERAKGNILERFSAQQFPDLHSELNLSSLELGDSALYFCASSVGLSTDTQYFGPGTRLTVL.

CDR3 sequence reads: CSVSSEHSYNEQFF. In DNA form, the CDR3 reads TGCAGCGTCAGCAGTGAGCACTCCTACAATGAGCAGTTCTTC. The chain links TRBV29-1 to TRBJ2-1; D is unclear. The CDR3 is 14 residues long. Looked up from germline, CDR1 is SQVTM and CDR2 is ANQGSEA. V lost 6 bases and J 0 bases, leaving 12 bases between the germline ends.

Notes on this clone: Other DNA sequences from this sample encode an identical CDR3 as well. The rearrangement uses TRBV27 and TRBJ2-7; perhaps D is TRBD1 or TRBD2 (5 bases each). This CDR3 region has 13 residues. CDR1 MNHEY and CDR2 SMNVEV come from the germline V gene (reference sequence). V was pared by 6 bases and J by 3 bases, with 12 bases between. The CDR3: CASSPGPVYEQYF. The CDR3 DNA follows: TGTGCCAGCAGCCCGGGACCGGTCTACGAGCAGTACTTC.

In its sample, this clone was seen a few times. The chain is built from TRBV14 and TRBJ2-7; no definite D call. The CDR3 contains 13 residues. Trimming cost V 5 bases and J 1 base, with 9 bases left between them. Germline V gene lookup returns CDR1 SGHDN and CDR2 FVKESK. The CDR3 here is CASSASRSYEQYF. CDR3 sequence (DNA): TGTGCCAGCAGCGCTTCCCGGTCCTACGAGCAGTACTTC.

The chain uses TRBV4-2 and TRBJ1-1; 7 bases line up with TRBD1. Germline loops: CDR1 LGHNA, CDR2 YNFKEQ. The CDR3 has 15 amino acids. V lost 1 base, J lost 1 base, and 3 bases stayed unmatched. This CDR3 is CASSQVQGGNTEAFF. In nucleotides, the CDR3 is TGTGCCAGCAGCCAAGTCCAGGGGGGGAACACTGAAGCTTTCTTT.

This clone was detected a few times. This sequence joins TRBV7-7 and TRBJ2-7; TRBD2 matches at 11 bases. This CDR3 has 14 amino acids. Germline V gene lookup returns CDR1 SSHAT and CDR2 FNYEAQ (reference sequence). The V segment lost 6 bases and the J segment 6 bases; nucleotides outside the gene matches: 7. The CDR3 loop reads CASSPLAGVAEQYF. The CDR3 DNA follows: TGTGCCAGCAGTCCACTAGCGGGAGTCGCCGAGCAGTACTTC.

Notes on this clone: A junction boundary mismatches the germline segment, possibly from a read error. The chain has TRBV19 and TRBJ1-2; possible D gene TRBD1, 5 bases. Germline V gene lookup returns CDR1 LNHDA and CDR2 SQIVND (reference sequence). The CDR3 has 11 residues. CDR3 loop: CASSTNAIGAF. The DNA of the CDR3 is TGTGCCAGTAGCACAAATGCTATAGGGGCCTTC.

The chain employs TRBV6-4 and TRBJ1-4; no definite D call. Trimming left V 2 bases short and J 8 bases short, with 9 bases between. Germline V gene lookup returns CDR1 MRHNA and CDR2 SNTAGT. This CDR3 spans 13 amino acids. The CDR3 loop is CASSDEAGEKLFF. The CDR3 nucleotides read TGTGCCAGCAGTGACGAAGCAGGAGAAAAACTGTTTTTT.

CDR3 sequence: CASTVQGAGEAFF. The CDR3 DNA is TGTGCCAGCACCGTCCAGGGGGCCGGAGAAGCTTTCTTT. This rearrangement joins TRBV7-2 to TRBJ1-1, with 8 bases lining up with TRBD1. The junction had 9 bases not matched to a gene; V was cut back by 7 bases and J by 8 bases. This CDR3 has 13 residues. Germline CDR1 is SGHTA and CDR2 is FQGNSA.

The rearrangement uses TRBV6-5 and TRBJ1-1; D is unclear. The CDR3 length is 15 residues. CDR1 is MNHEY and CDR2 is SVGAGI in the germline V gene. V was cut by 0 bases and J by 0 bases, with 8 bases left in between. The CDR3 loop is CASSYSTGMNTEAFF. The DNA for the CDR3 is TGTGCCAGCAGTTACTCGACGGGTATGAACACTGAAGCTTTCTTT.

The gene calls are TRBV30 and TRBJ2-1; 7 bases match TRBD2. There are 15 residues in the CDR3. Germline V gives CDR1 GTSNPN, CDR2 SVGIG (reference sequence). Germline trimming cut 2 bases from V and 1 base from J; bases unmatched to any gene: 5. The CDR3 spells CAWSSLAASYNEQFF. CDR3 DNA sequence: TGTGCCTGGAGTTCCCTAGCGGCTTCCTACAATGAGCAGTTCTTC.

The genes are TRBV4-1 and TRBJ2-7; possibly TRBD1 for D (6 bases). Germline CDR1 is MGHRA and CDR2 is YSYEKL. Trimming left V 3 bases short and J 3 bases short, with 15 bases between. The CDR3 loop spans 15 amino acids. The CDR3 DNA reads as TGCGCCAGCAGCCAGGCGCCAGGGGTCGGCTACGAGCAGTACTTC. Residues: CASSQAPGVGYEQYF.

This clone occurred a few times. J is TRBJ2-5 and V is TRBV7-6; TRBD1 matches 9 bases. Germline V gene data show CDR1 as SGHVS and CDR2 as FNYEAQ. The CDR3 sequence is 15 residues long. Unmatched junction bases numbered 5, after V lost 5 bases and J lost 1 base. The CDR3 loop is CASSRQGGIQETQYF. DNA of the CDR3: TGTGCCAGCAGCCGACAGGGGGGGATCCAAGAGACCCAGTACTTC.

The rearrangement uses TRBV15 and TRBJ1-5; 9 nucleotides align to TRBD1. J was trimmed by 6 bases and V by 1 base; bases with no gene match: 13. Germline V gene sequence: CDR1 LNHNV, CDR2 YYDKDF (reference sequence). This CDR3 has 18 amino acids. CDR3 protein: CATSRGPSTTGGGQPQHF. Written as DNA, the CDR3 is TGTGCCACCAGCAGAGGGCCTTCCACGACAGGGGGAGGTCAGCCCCAGCATTTT.